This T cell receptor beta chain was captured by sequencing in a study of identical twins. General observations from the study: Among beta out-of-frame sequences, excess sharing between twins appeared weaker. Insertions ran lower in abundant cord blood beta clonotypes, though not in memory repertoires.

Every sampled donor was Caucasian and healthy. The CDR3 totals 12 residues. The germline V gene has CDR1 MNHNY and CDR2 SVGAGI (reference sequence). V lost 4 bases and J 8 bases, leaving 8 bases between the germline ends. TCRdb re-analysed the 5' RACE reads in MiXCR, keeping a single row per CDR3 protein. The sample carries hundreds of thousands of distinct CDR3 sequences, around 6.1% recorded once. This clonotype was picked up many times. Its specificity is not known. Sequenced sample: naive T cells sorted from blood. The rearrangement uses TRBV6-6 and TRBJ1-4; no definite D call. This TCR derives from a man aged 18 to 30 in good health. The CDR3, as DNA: TGTGCCAGCAGTTCCACCCAAGAAAAACTGTTTTTT. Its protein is CASSSTQEKLFF.